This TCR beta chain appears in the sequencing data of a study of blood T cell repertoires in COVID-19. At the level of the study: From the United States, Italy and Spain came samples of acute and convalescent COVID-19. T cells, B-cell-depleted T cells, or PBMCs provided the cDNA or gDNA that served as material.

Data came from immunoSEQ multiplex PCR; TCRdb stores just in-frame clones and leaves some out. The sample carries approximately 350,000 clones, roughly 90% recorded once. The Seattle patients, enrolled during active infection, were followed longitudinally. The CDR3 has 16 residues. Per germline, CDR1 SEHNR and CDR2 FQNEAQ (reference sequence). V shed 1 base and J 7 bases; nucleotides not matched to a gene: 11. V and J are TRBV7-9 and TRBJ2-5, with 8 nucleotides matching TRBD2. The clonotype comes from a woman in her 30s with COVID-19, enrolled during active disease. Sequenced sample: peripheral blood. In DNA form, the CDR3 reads TGTGCCAGCAGCTTAGTTCGCGGGGGGACGCTAGGGACCCAGTACTTC. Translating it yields CASSLVRGGTLGTQYF.